This T cell receptor (beta chain) was recovered during a study of T cells after yellow fever vaccination. Across the study: It was SMART-Seq v4 Ultra Low Input that prepared the fractions with low cell numbers.

This CDR3 region has 11 residues. CDR1 is LGHNA and CDR2 is YSLEER in the germline V gene. V was cut by 4 bases and J by 6 bases, with 6 bases left in between. Overall study findings and caveats: FACS-sorted repertoires could harbor abundant contaminating bulk-population clonotypes.

TCRdb itself ran the 5' RACE reads through MiXCR, one entry per CDR3 protein. The sample lists around 610,000 distinct CDR3 sequences, roughly 13% seen once, with roughly 13% in the top ten. On this clonotype itself: Its specificity is unknown.

The source of this sequence is a man aged 25 to 45 who received the YFV17D yellow fever vaccine. Sequencing was performed on PBMCs, taken on the day of the yellow fever booster vaccination. The V call is TRBV4-3, the J call TRBJ1-1; D gene uncertain. The CDR3 sequence is CASSRDSEAFF. The CDR3 DNA is TGCGCCAGCAGCCGAGACTCTGAAGCTTTCTTT.